The clone carrying this TCR beta chain appeared many times. The antigen remains unidentified. Amplification of TCR beta CDR3 regions used RNA as the template. Researchers ran a first-round RT-PCR on the TCR CDR3 using the HTBI primer set. TCRdb processed the multiplex PCR reads anew with MiXCR; each CDR3 protein has one entry. This repertoire shows 480,000 or so distinct CDR3 sequences, 40% to 50% found once; its top ten account for 35% to 50%. This sample was taken from a study of T cells in Graves' hyperthyroidism and ophthalmopathy. Study conclusions and caveats: Blood also held most thyroid clonotypes expanded beyond 0.001.

The CDR3 totals 14 residues. Germline CDR1 is SGHRS and CDR2 is YFSETQ. J was trimmed by 5 bases and V by 3 bases; bases with no gene match: 5. Each diagnosis was grounded in clinical symptoms, serum thyroxine and TRAb, thyroid ultrasound, and orbital computed tomography. This TCR was recovered from an adult woman with Graves' disease, either hyperthyroidism or ophthalmopathy (not recorded which). This sequence joins TRBV5-1 and TRBJ1-1; 9 bases are shared with TRBD1. Sequenced sample: peripheral blood or thyroid tissue (not recorded which). The CDR3 bases are TGCGCCAGCAGCTCACAGGGGGCGAGGACTGAAGCTTTCTTT. It specifies CASSSQGARTEAFF.